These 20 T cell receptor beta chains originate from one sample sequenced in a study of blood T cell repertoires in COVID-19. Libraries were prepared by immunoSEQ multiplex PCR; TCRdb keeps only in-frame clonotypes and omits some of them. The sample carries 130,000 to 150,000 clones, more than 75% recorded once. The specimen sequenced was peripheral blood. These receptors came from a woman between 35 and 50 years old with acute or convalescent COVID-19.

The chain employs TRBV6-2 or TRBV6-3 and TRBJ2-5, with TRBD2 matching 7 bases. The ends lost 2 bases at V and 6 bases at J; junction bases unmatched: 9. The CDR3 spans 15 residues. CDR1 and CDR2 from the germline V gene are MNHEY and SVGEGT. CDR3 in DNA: TGTGCCAGCAGTTACATCGGTGGGAGGGTCCAGACCCAGTACTTC. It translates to CASSYIGGRVQTQYF.

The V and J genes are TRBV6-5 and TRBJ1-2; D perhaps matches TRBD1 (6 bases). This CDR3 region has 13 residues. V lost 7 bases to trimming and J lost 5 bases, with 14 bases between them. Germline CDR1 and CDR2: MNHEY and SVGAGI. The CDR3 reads CASTGGHLYGYTF. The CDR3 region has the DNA TGTGCCAGCACGGGGGGGCATCTATATGGCTACACCTTC.

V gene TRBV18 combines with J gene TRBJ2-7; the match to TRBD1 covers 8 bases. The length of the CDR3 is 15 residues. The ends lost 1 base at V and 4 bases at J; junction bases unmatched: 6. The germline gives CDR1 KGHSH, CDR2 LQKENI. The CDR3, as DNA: TGTGCCAGCTCACCACGCCCAGGGGGCGGGTACGAGCAGTACTTC. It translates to CASSPRPGGGYEQYF.

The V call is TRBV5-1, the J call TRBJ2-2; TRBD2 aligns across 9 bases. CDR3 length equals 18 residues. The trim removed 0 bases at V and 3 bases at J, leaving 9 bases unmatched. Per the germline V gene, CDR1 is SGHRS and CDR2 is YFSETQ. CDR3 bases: TGCGCCAGCAGCTTGGGTTTCAGCGGGGGGCGAGACACCGGGGAGCTGTTTTTT. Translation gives CASSLGFSGGRDTGELFF.

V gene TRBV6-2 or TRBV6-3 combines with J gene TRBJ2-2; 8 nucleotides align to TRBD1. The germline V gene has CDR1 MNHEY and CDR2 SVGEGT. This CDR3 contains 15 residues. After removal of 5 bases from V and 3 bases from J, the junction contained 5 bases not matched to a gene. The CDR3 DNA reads TGTGCCAGCAGTCTGCAGGGGGCCCACACCGGGGAGCTGTTTTTT. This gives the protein CASSLQGAHTGELFF.

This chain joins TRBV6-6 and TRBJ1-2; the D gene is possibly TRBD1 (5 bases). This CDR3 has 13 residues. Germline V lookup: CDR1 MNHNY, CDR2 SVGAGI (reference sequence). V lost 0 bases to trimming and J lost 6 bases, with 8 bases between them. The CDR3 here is CASSYSPTDGYTF. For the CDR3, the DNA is TGTGCCAGCAGTTACTCCCCGACAGATGGCTACACCTTC.

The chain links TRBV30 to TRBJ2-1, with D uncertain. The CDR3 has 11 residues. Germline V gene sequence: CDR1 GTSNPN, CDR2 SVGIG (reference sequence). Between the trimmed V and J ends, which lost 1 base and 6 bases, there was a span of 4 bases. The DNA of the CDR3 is TGTGCCTGGAGTGCTCCCAATGAGCAGTTCTTC. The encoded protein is CAWSAPNEQFF.

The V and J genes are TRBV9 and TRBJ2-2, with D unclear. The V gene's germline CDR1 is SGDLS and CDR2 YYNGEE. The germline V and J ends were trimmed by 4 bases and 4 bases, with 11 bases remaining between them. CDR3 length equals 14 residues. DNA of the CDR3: TGTGCCAGCAGCTACAAGGCAGGCACCGGGGAGCTGTTTTTT. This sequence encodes CASSYKAGTGELFF.

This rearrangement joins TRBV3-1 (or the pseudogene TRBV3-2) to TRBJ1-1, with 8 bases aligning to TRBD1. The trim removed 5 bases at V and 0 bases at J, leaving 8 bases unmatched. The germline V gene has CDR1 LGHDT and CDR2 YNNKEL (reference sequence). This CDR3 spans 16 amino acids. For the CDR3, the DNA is TGTGCCAGCAGCTACTCAGGGGGCAGGATGAACACTGAAGCTTTCTTT. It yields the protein CASSYSGGRMNTEAFF.

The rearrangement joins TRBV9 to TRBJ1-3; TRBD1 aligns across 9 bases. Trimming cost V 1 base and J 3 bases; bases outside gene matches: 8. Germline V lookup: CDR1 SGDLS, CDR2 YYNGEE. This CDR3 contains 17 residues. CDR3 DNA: TGTGCCAGCAGCGTACACAAGACAGGGGGAGGTGGAAACACCATATATTTT. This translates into CASSVHKTGGGGNTIYF.

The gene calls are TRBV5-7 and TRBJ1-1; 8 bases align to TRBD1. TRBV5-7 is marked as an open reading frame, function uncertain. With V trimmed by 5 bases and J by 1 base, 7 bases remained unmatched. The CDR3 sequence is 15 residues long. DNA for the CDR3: TGTGCCAGCAGACCCGGACAGGGATCGAACACTGAAGCTTTCTTT. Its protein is CASRPGQGSNTEAFF.

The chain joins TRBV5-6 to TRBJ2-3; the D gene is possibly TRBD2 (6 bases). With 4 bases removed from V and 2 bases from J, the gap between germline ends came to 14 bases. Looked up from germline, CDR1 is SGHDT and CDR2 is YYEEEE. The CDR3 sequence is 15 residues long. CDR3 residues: CASSKKSGVTDTQYF. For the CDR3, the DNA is TGTGCCAGCAGCAAGAAATCGGGGGTCACAGATACGCAGTATTTT.

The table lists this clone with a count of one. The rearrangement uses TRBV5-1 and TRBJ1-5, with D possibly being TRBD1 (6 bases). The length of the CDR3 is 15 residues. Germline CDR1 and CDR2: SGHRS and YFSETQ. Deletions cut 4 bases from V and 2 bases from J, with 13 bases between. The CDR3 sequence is CASSGGAGGNQPQHF. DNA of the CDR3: TGCGCCAGCAGCGGCGGCGCAGGGGGCAATCAGCCCCAGCATTTT. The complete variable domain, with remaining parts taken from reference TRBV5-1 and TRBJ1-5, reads KAGVTQTPRYLIKTRGQQVTLSCSPISGHRSVSWYQQTPGQGLQFLFEYFSETQRNKGNFPGRFSGRQFSNSRSEMNVSTLELGDSALYLCASSGGAGGNQPQHFGDGTRLSIL.

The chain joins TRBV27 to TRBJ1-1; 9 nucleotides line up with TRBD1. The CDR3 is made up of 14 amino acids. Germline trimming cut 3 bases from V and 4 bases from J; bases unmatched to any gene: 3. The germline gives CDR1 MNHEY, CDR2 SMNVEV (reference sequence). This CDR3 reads CASSFGTGSTEAFF. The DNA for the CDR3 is TGTGCCAGCAGTTTCGGGACAGGGTCCACTGAAGCTTTCTTT.

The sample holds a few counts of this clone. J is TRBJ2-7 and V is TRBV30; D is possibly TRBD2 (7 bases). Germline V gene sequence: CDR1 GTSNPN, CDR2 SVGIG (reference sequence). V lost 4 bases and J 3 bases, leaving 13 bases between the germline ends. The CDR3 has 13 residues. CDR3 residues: CAWTSGGLYEQYF. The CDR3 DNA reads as TGTGCCTGGACGTCCGGGGGGCTCTACGAGCAGTACTTC.

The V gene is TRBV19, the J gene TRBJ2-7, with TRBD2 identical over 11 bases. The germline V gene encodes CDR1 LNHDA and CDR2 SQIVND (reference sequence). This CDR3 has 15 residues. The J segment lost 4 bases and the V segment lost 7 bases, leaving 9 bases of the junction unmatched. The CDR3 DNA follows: TGTGCCAGTACCCCGACTAGCGGGGCTATTTACGAGCAGTACTTC. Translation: CASTPTSGAIYEQYF.

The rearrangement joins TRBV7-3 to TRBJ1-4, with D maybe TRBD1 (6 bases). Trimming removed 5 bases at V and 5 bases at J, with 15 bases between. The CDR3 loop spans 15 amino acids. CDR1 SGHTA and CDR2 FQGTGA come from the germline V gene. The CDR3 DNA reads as TGTGCCAGCAGCAAAACAGGGAGTGGGAATGAAAAACTGTTTTTT. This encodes CASSKTGSGNEKLFF.

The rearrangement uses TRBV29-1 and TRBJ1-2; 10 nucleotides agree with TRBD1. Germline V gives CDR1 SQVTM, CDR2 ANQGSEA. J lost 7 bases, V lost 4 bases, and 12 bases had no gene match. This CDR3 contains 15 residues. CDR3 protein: CSVGDVGTGDSGYTF. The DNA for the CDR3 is TGCAGCGTTGGAGACGTAGGGACAGGGGACAGTGGCTACACCTTC.

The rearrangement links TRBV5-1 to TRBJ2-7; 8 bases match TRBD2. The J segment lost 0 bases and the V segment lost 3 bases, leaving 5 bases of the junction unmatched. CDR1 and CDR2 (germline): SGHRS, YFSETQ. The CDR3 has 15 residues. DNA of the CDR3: TGCGCCAGCAGCTCCCGGACTAGCCACTCCTACGAGCAGTACTTC. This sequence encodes CASSSRTSHSYEQYF.

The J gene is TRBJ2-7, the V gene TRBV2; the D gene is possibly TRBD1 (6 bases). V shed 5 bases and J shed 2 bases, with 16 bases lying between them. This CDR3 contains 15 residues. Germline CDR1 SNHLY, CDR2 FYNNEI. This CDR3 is CASSLVQGSTYEQYF. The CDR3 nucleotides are TGTGCCAGCAGTCTAGTACAGGGCTCAACCTACGAGCAGTACTTC.